This T cell receptor beta chain was recorded in a study of breast tumors, draining lymph nodes, adjacent tissues. General study results and limits: Compared with basal-like, luminal-like tumors shared significantly more repertoire with nontumor tissue. Tumor T cell lymph node origin was a supported hypothesis, not proven. Most tumor T cells seemingly derive from lymph node, then expand in tumor. Tumor repertoires ranked between lymph nodes and nontumor tissue in diversity, with V and J gene preferences.

One entry per CDR3 protein, called by TCRdb with MiXCR from the multiplex PCR reads. The sample yields fewer than 200,000 distinct CDR3 sequences, roughly a third seen once. To note about this clonotype: Its antigen is undetermined.

Axillary draining lymph nodes of breast cancer patients supplied the node samples. Trimming removed 3 bases from V and 2 bases from J, with 7 bases in between. The length of the CDR3 is 13 residues. Looked up from germline, CDR1 is MDHEN and CDR2 is SYDVKM. Sequenced material: axillary lymph node tissue. The clonotype comes from a female donor with breast cancer. Some clones in this sample may be carry-over from other donors' samples. The chain has TRBV28 and TRBJ1-2; unclear D gene. The CDR3 loop reads CASSFFGNYGYTF. In DNA, the CDR3 is TGTGCCAGCAGTTTTTTTGGGAACTATGGCTACACCTTC.